These T cell receptor beta chains were read from a single sample in a study of cytomegalovirus exposure and HLA in healthy donors. The data were produced by immunoSEQ multiplex PCR, yet TCRdb's version contains in-frame clones alone and is incomplete. This table has about 330,000 clones, about 90% appearing once. Specimen: PBMCs. These receptor sequences come from a woman aged 25 to 45 in good health and CMV-seropositive. CDR3s include the opening cysteine and the closing phenylalanine or tryptophan. D genes are given only for firm matches. Clone size, where shown, is once, few, many, or a class for clones that have expanded.

D,length,V,size,J,DNA,CDR3
TRBD2,17,TRBV5-1,-,TRBJ2-3,TGCGCCAGCAGCCGGATAGCGGGAGGGCTGAACACAGATACGCAGTATTTT,CASSRIAGGLNTDTQYF
-,14,TRBV9,-,TRBJ2-7,TGTGCCAGCAGCGTAGGTGACTCCACCTACGAGCAGTACTTC,CASSVGDSTYEQYF
-,15,TRBV15,-,TRBJ1-5,TGTGCCACCAGCAGAGATAGGCAACAGAATCAGCCCCAGCATTTT,CATSRDRQQNQPQHF
TRBD1,14,TRBV2,-,TRBJ1-1,TGTGCCAGCAGGTGGACAGGGGACTACACTGAAGCTTTCTTT,CASRWTGDYTEAFF
-,11,TRBV7-2,-,TRBJ2-7,TGTGCCAGCAGCCCAGCGAACGAGCAGTACTTC,CASSPANEQYF
-,13,TRBV7-9,-,TRBJ2-1,TGTGCCAGCAGCTTCAGGACTGTAAATGAGCAGTTCTTC,CASSFRTVNEQFF
TRBD1,14,TRBV18,-,TRBJ1-3,TGTGCCAGCTCACCCCCGGGACAGCGAAACACCATATATTTT,CASSPPGQRNTIYF
-,15,TRBV9,-,TRBJ2-7,TGTGCCAGCAGCCTCCGGGACACCGCGGGCTACGAGCAGTACTTC,CASSLRDTAGYEQYF
TRBD2,18,TRBV4-3,-,TRBJ2-2,TGCGCCAGCAGCCACCTACTAGCGGGAGGGCCAGGCACCGGGGAGCTGTTTTTT,CASSHLLAGGPGTGELFF
-,13,TRBV5-4,once,TRBJ1-1,TGTGCCAGCAGCTCGTGGGGGAACACTGAAGCTTTCTTT,CASSSWGNTEAFF
TRBD1,14,TRBV25-1,-,TRBJ2-7,TGTGCCAGCAGTGAATCAGGGGGCGCATACGAGCAGTACTTC,CASSESGGAYEQYF
TRBD2,15,TRBV15,-,TRBJ2-1,TGTGCCACCAGCAGAGTTAGCGGGAGGGACAATGAGCAGTTCTTC,CATSRVSGRDNEQFF
TRBD1,15,TRBV6-1,-,TRBJ2-5,TGTGCCAGCAGTCCACGACAGGGGACCTGGGAGACCCAGTACTTC,CASSPRQGTWETQYF
-,15,TRBV18,-,TRBJ1-3,TGTGCCAGCTCACAAACACCGAGCTCTGGAAACACCATATATTTT,CASSQTPSSGNTIYF
-,13,TRBV5-6,-,TRBJ2-7,TGTGCCAGCAGCTTTGGACAGACCTACGAGCAGTACTTC,CASSFGQTYEQYF
-,14,TRBV15,-,TRBJ1-4,TGTGCCACCAGCACCCGGGGGTCTAATGAAAAACTGTTTTTT,CATSTRGSNEKLFF
-,14,TRBV28,-,TRBJ2-7,TGTGCCAGCAGTTTCAGGGGGAGGTCCTACGAGCAGTACTTC,CASSFRGRSYEQYF
TRBD2,14,TRBV5-4,-,TRBJ2-5,TGTGCCAGCAGCCCAGCGGGGACTCAAGAGACCCAGTACTTC,CASSPAGTQETQYF
TRBD1,14,TRBV6-1,-,TRBJ1-2,TGTGCCAGCGCAACCCACAGGGGTACGGGTGGCTACACCTTC,CASATHRGTGGYTF
TRBD2,13,TRBV6-6,-,TRBJ2-7,TGTGCCAGCAGTTACGCGGGGGACTACGAGCAGTACTTC,CASSYAGDYEQYF
-,17,TRBV5-6,-,TRBJ1-2,TGTGCCAGCAGCTTGTTTTTTGATCGGTCAGTAGAGTATGGCTACACCTTC,CASSLFFDRSVEYGYTF
TRBD2,18,TRBV18,-,TRBJ2-5,TGTGCCAGCTCAACCGGGACTAGCGGGAGTAAAGGGCAAGAGACCCAGTACTTC,CASSTGTSGSKGQETQYF
TRBD1,14,TRBV15,-,TRBJ2-7,TGTGCCACCAGCAGAGGCCGGGACAGCTACGAGCAGTACTTC,CATSRGRDSYEQYF
-,12,TRBV30,-,TRBJ2-5,TGTGCCTGGAGTGTACTTATGGAGACCCAGTACTTC,CAWSVLMETQYF
-,15,TRBV16,-,TRBJ1-6,TGTGCCAGCAGCCAATCGAGAACAGGGAGAGGGGCCCTCCACTTT,CASSQSRTGRGALHF
TRBD1,15,TRBV4-3,once,TRBJ2-2,TGCGCCAGCAGCCACCTCGGGACAGGGTCCGGGGAGCTGTTTTTT,CASSHLGTGSGELFF
-,15,TRBV27,once,TRBJ1-2,TGTGCCAGCAGTCCGAGCGTGGGCGGCGGCCCAAGCTACACCTTC,CASSPSVGGGPSYTF
-,12,TRBV7-8,-,TRBJ2-7,TGTGCCAGCAGCTTGTTTCCCTACGAGCAGTACTTC,CASSLFPYEQYF
-,12,TRBV28,once,TRBJ2-7,TGTGCCAGCAGTTATTTATCCCGCGAGCAGTACTTC,CASSYLSREQYF
-,13,TRBV30,-,TRBJ2-2,TGTGCCTGGAGGGGACTTAACACCGGGGAGCTGTTTTTT,CAWRGLNTGELFF
-,17,TRBV5-1,-,TRBJ2-7,TGCGCCAGCAGCGTGGGGCCTCCGACCCGCCACGACTACGAGCAGTACTTC,CASSVGPPTRHDYEQYF
-,13,TRBV29-1,few,TRBJ1-2,TGCAGCGTGCCGGCACAGGGACTCTATGGCTACACCTTC,CSVPAQGLYGYTF
-,16,TRBV5-1,-,TRBJ2-7,TGCGCCAGCAGCCGACAGACGCATCCTTCCTCCTACGAGCAGTACTTC,CASSRQTHPSSYEQYF